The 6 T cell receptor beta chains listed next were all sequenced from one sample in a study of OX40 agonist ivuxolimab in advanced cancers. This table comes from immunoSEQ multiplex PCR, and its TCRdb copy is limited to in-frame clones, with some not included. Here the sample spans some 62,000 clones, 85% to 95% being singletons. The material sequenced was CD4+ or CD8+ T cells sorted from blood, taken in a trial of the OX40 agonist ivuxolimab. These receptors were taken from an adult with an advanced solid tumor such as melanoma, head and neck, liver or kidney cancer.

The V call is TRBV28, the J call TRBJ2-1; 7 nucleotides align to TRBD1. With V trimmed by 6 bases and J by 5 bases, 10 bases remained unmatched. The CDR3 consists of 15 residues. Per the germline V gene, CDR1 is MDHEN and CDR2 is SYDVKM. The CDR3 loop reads CASSTGQRMNNEQFF. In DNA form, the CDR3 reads TGTGCCAGCAGCACGGGACAGAGAATGAACAATGAGCAGTTCTTC.

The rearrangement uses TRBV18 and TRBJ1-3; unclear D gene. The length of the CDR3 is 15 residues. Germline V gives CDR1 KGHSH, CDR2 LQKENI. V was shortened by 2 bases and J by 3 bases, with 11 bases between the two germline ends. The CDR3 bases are TGTGCCAGCTCACCAGGGTCGCCTCGTGGAAACACCATATATTTT. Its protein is CASSPGSPRGNTIYF.

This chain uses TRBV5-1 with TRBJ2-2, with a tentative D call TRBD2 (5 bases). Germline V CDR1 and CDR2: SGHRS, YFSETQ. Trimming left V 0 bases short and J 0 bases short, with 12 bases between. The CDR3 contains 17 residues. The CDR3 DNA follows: TGCGCCAGCAGCTTGGCCATAAGGACTTCGAACACCGGGGAGCTGTTTTTT. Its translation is CASSLAIRTSNTGELFF.

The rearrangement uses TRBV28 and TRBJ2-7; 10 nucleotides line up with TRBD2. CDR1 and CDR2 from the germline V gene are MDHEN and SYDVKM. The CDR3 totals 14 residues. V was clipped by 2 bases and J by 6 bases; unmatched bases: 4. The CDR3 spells CASSLMGLATEQYF. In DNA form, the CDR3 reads TGTGCCAGCAGTTTAATGGGACTAGCGACCGAGCAGTACTTC.

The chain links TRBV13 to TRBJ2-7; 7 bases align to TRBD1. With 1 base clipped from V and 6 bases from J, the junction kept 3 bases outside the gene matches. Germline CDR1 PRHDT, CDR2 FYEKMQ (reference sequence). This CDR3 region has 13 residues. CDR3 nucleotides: TGTGCCAGCAGCTTAGTTTGGACAGGCGAGCAGTACTTC. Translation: CASSLVWTGEQYF.

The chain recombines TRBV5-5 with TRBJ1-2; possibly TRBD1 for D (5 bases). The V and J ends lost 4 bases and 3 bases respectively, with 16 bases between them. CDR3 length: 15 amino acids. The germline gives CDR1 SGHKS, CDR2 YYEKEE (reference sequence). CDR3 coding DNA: TGTGCCAGCAGCCCCATCCCAGGGAACTACTATGGCTACACCTTC. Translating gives CASSPIPGNYYGYTF.